The 18 T cell receptor beta chains below come from one sample, sequenced in a study of blood T cells in healthy people across ages. Primers used in a second PCR of about 6 to 11 cycles were a sample-barcoded 5' primer and a J-beta primer mix. MiXCR, run by TCRdb on the 5' RACE reads, gives a single entry per CDR3 protein. The sample lists roughly 720,000 distinct CDR3 sequences; 53% were seen once. Material: blood. These receptors were taken from a man older than 75 in good health.

The chain carries TRBV6-5 and TRBJ1-2, with no clear D. V was clipped by 9 bases and J by 8 bases, with 16 bases between them. Germline V CDR1 and CDR2: MNHEY, SVGAGI. The CDR3 runs 12 residues. The CDR3 DNA follows: TGTGCCAGTCGCGGCGGCCCCGGAGGCTACACCTTC. Residues: CASRGGPGGYTF.

The chain recombines TRBV9 with TRBJ2-7; 7 nucleotides match TRBD2. Germline V CDR1 and CDR2: SGDLS, YYNGEE. This CDR3 spans 15 amino acids. V shed 3 bases, J shed 7 bases, and the junction held 13 bases outside the gene matches. Written as DNA, the CDR3 is TGTGCCAGCAGCGCCGGGCTAGCGGAACCCATGGAGCAGTACTTC. Its protein product is CASSAGLAEPMEQYF.

J is TRBJ2-7 and V is TRBV12-3 or TRBV12-4, with 7 nucleotides matching TRBD1. The CDR3 sequence is 13 residues long. The V gene end was trimmed by 6 bases and the J gene end by 4 bases; junction bases not matched to a gene: 6. In DNA form, the CDR3 reads TGTGCCAGCAGGGGGACAGCAAATTACGAGCAGTACTTC. Translation gives CASRGTANYEQYF.

The chain couples TRBV29-1 to TRBJ2-7; 7 bases are a match to TRBD2. Germline V gives CDR1 SQVTM, CDR2 ANQGSEA. There are 13 residues in the CDR3. After removal of 7 bases from V and 0 bases from J, the junction contained 6 bases not matched to a gene. The CDR3 protein is CSANGRSSYEQYF. The CDR3 bases are TGCAGCGCCAACGGGAGGAGCTCCTACGAGCAGTACTTC.

This clonotype showed up just once. The chain combines TRBV10-1 with TRBJ2-1, with 7 bases matching TRBD1. Germline V CDR1 and CDR2: WNHNN, SYGVQD (reference sequence). CDR3 length equals 10 residues. With 8 bases clipped from V and 10 bases from J, the junction kept 2 bases outside the gene matches. The CDR3 nucleotides are TGCGCCAGCGGGGACAGCGAGCAGTTCTTC. Translated: CASGDSEQFF.

V and J are TRBV10-3 and TRBJ2-7, with 7 bases aligning to TRBD1. The V and J ends lost 2 bases and 3 bases, in that order; junction bases with no gene match: 10. CDR3 length: 16 amino acids. Germline CDR1 and CDR2: ENHRY and SYGVKD. The CDR3 nucleotides are TGTGCCATCAGTGAGAGTAGAGGGACAGCCTTCTACGAGCAGTACTTC. Residues: CAISESRGTAFYEQYF.

This clonotype was detected only a few times. The chain combines TRBV4-1 with TRBJ2-1, with TRBD2 matching over 15 bases. V dropped 1 base and J dropped 7; count of bases not matched to a gene: 5. This CDR3 has 17 residues. Germline values: CDR1 MGHRA, CDR2 YSYEKL. In DNA, the CDR3 is TGCGCCAGCAGCCAAGGGGGACTAGCGGGAGGTTGGAATGAGCAGTTCTTC. Translating it yields CASSQGGLAGGWNEQFF.

The chain employs TRBV20-1 and TRBJ2-5; TRBD2 agrees at 12 bases. V lost 5 bases, J lost 11 bases, and 12 bases stayed unmatched. This CDR3 is 14 amino acids long. CDR1 is DFQATT, CDR2 SNEGSKA, per germline (reference sequence). CDR3 sequence reads: CSAGRLAGVHEQYF. The CDR3 DNA follows: TGCAGTGCTGGCAGACTAGCGGGAGTCCATGAGCAGTACTTC.

Remarks on this clonotype: Since a much larger clone is just one base distant, this may be a read error. The chain is built from TRBV27 and TRBJ1-6; possible D gene TRBD1, 5 bases. CDR3 length: 15 amino acids. In germline, CDR1 is MNHEY, CDR2 SMNVEV (reference sequence). The CDR3: CASSLGPAYNSPPHF. The CDR3, as DNA: TGTGCCAGCAGTTTGGGGCCAGCATATAATTCACCCCCCCACTTT.

About this clonotype: Compared with germline, one end of the junction differs, possibly owing to a read error. The CDR3 loop is CASSSAVAGPQETQYF. The CDR3 DNA reads as TGTGCCAGCAGCTCCGCTGTAGCGGGTCCCCAAGAGACTCAGTACTTC. The chain is built from TRBV7-9 and TRBJ2-5, with 7 bases that match TRBD2. Germline assignment: CDR1 SEHNR and CDR2 FQNEAQ (reference sequence). This CDR3 has 16 amino acids.

The chain carries TRBV19 and TRBJ1-5, with TRBD1 matching 8 bases. V dropped 7 bases and J dropped 9; count of bases not matched to a gene: 8. The germline CDR1 and CDR2 sequences are LNHDA and SQIVND (reference sequence). The CDR3 contains 13 residues. The CDR3 here is CASTQQGGMPQHF. CDR3 DNA sequence: TGTGCCAGTACCCAACAGGGGGGAATGCCCCAGCATTTT.

About this clonotype: An end of the junction differs from the germline gene, which may be a read error. V gene TRBV28 combines with J gene TRBJ2-3; D unresolved. Germline loops: CDR1 MDHEN, CDR2 SYDVKM. The CDR3 runs 13 residues. CDR3: CASGLLTPDTQYF. The CDR3 coding sequence is TGTGCCAGCGGTTTATTGACCCCAGATACGCAGTATTTT.

The chain joins TRBV29-1 to TRBJ2-5; TRBD2 matches 8 bases. The germline V gene encodes CDR1 SQVTM and CDR2 ANQGSEA. V was pared by 2 bases and J by 9 bases, with 11 bases of the junction left unmatched. The CDR3 has 14 amino acids. CDR3 sequence reads: CSVEQRLASRAQYF. CDR3 DNA sequence: TGCAGCGTTGAACAGCGACTAGCGTCCCGGGCCCAGTACTTC.

The genes are TRBV4-2 and TRBJ2-7; D gene ambiguous. The CDR3 has 16 amino acids. Germline values: CDR1 LGHNA, CDR2 YNFKEQ. Trimming left V 0 bases short and J 2 bases short, with 14 bases between. The CDR3 reads CASSQEGSSLTYEQYF. Here the CDR3 DNA reads TGTGCCAGCAGCCAAGAAGGAAGCTCCTTGACCTACGAGCAGTACTTC.

The CDR3 region has the DNA TGCAGTGCTATTAAACGGACAGGGCACTACGAGCAGTACTTC. Translation gives CSAIKRTGHYEQYF. The chain recombines TRBV20-1 with TRBJ2-7, with TRBD1 matching 8 bases. With 4 bases clipped from V and 3 bases from J, the junction kept 8 bases outside the gene matches. Looked up from germline, CDR1 is DFQATT and CDR2 is SNEGSKA (reference sequence). The CDR3 is 14 residues long.

Many counts were recorded for this clonotype. The gene calls are TRBV20-1 and TRBJ1-1; 7 nucleotides align to TRBD1. Germline V CDR1 and CDR2: DFQATT, SNEGSKA (reference sequence). V shed 6 bases, J shed 6 bases, and the junction held 7 bases outside the gene matches. This CDR3 is 12 amino acids long. CDR3 region: CSAPRTGAEAFF. The CDR3 nucleotides read TGCAGTGCCCCCAGAACAGGGGCTGAAGCTTTCTTT.

V gene TRBV27 combines with J gene TRBJ2-2; D unresolved. The CDR3 is made up of 16 amino acids. Germline V lookup: CDR1 MNHEY, CDR2 SMNVEV (reference sequence). Trimming removed 7 bases at V and 4 bases at J, with 19 bases between. The CDR3 protein is CASTTIAPSGTGELFF. DNA of the CDR3: TGTGCCAGCACTACCATCGCCCCTTCGGGCACCGGGGAGCTGTTTTTT.

This sequence joins TRBV10-3 and TRBJ2-1, with D tentatively TRBD2 (5 bases). Germline V CDR1 and CDR2: ENHRY, SYGVKD. Trimming cost V 5 bases and J 0 bases, with 11 bases left between them. The CDR3 contains 15 residues. The CDR3 coding sequence is TGTGCCATCAGTCGCGACGGACTCTCCTACAATGAGCAGTTCTTC. It yields the protein CAISRDGLSYNEQFF.